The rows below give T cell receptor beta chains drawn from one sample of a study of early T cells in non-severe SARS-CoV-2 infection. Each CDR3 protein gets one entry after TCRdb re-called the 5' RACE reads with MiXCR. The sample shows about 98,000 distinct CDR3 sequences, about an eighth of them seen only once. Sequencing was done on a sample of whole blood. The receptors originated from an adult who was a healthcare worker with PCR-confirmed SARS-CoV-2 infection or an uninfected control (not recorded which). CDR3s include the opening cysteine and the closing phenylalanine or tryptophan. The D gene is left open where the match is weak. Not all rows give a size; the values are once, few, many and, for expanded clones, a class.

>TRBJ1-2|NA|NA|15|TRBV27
CASSLSTASNYGYTF
TGTGCCAGCAGTTTATCTACCGCCTCTAACTATGGCTACACCTTC
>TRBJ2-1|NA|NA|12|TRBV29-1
CSVEAGNNEQFF
TGCAGCGTTGAAGCCGGGAACAATGAGCAGTTCTTC
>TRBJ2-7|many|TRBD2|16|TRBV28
CASSPGLAGVSYEQYF
TGTGCCAGCAGCCCGGGACTAGCGGGGGTCTCCTACGAGCAGTACTTC
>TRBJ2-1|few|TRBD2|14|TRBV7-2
CASRQTSGSHEQFF
TGTGCCAGCAGACAAACTAGCGGGAGCCATGAGCAGTTCTTC
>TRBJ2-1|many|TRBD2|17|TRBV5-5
CASSLALLGLGVHEQFF
TGTGCCAGCAGCTTGGCGCTTCTCGGACTAGGGGTGCATGAGCAGTTCTTC
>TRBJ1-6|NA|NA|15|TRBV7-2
CASSLVAELDSPLHF
TGTGCCAGCAGCTTAGTTGCCGAGCTAGACTCACCCCTCCACTTT
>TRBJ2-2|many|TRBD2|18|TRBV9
CASSVDIRAGGPGGELFF
TGTGCCAGCAGCGTAGACATCCGAGCGGGAGGGCCAGGCGGGGAGCTGTTTTTT
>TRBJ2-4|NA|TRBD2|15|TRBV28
CASSRIAGGKNIQYF
TGTGCCAGCAGCCGAATAGCGGGCGGAAAAAACATTCAGTACTTC
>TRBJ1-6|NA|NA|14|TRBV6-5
CASRLEGGNSPLHF
TGTGCCAGCAGACTTGAAGGGGGAAATTCACCCCTCCACTTT
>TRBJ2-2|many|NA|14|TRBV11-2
CAVARIRRTGELFF
TGTGCCGTCGCTAGGATCCGACGCACCGGGGAGCTGTTTTTT
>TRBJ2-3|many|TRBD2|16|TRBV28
CASSSRLAGTTDTQYF
TGTGCCAGCAGTTCACGACTAGCGGGGACCACAGATACGCAGTATTTT
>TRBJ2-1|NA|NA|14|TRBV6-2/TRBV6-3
CASSYQGTYNEQFF
TGTGCCAGCAGTTATCAGGGTACCTACAATGAGCAGTTCTTC
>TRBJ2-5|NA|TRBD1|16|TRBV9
CASSVAPGQGAETQYF
TGTGCCAGCAGCGTAGCGCCTGGACAGGGAGCAGAGACCCAGTACTTC
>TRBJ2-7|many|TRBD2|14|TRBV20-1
CSARALAGVYEQYF
TGCAGTGCTAGAGCCCTAGCGGGAGTTTACGAGCAGTACTTC
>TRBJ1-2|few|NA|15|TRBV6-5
CASSETVRQHYGYTF
TGTGCCAGCAGTGAAACCGTGCGACAGCACTATGGCTACACCTTC
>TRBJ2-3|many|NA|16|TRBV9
CASSVRGDETTDTQYF
TGTGCCAGCAGCGTGAGGGGGGATGAGACCACAGATACGCAGTATTTT
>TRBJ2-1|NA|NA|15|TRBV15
CATSRGSGYYNEQFF
TGTGCCACCAGCAGGGGGAGCGGTTATTACAATGAGCAGTTCTTC
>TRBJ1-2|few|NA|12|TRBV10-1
CASSHGPYGYTF
TGCGCCAGCAGTCACGGGCCCTATGGCTACACCTTC
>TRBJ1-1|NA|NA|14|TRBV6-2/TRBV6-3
CASSPGQTNTEAFF
TGTGCCAGCAGTCCCGGACAGACGAACACTGAAGCTTTCTTT
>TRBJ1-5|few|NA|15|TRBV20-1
CSAGGWRYSNQPQHF
TGCAGTGCTGGGGGTTGGCGGTATAGCAATCAGCCCCAGCATTTT
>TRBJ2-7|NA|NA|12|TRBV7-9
CASSPDRSEQYF
TGTGCCAGCAGCCCCGACAGGTCCGAGCAGTACTTC
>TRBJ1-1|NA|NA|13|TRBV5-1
CASSPDRLTEAFF
TGCGCCAGCAGCCCAGACAGATTAACTGAAGCTTTCTTT